This record looks at one T cell receptor (beta chain) sequence and its context. Its specificity is unknown. This record comes from a study of PD-1 blockade in classical Hodgkin lymphoma. Study-wide context: The patients were dosed with nivolumab 3 mg/kg, infused intravenously every 2 weeks. The study, taken as a whole, reports: Individuals initiating nivolumab under 1 year after ASCT were excluded.

Specified time point: cycle 4 day 1 (C4D1), after six to seven weeks of nivolumab. Brentuximab vedotin exposure varied among the patients, all of whom had relapsed after autologous stem cell transplantation. Sequenced by immunoSEQ multiplex PCR; TCRdb stores in-frame clones only, minus some. Of 35,000 to 50,000 clones listed, nearly 70% are singletons. Deletions cut 2 bases from V and 3 bases from J, with 11 bases between. CDR3 length: 14 residues. The germline gives CDR1 SGHDN, CDR2 FVKESK. This sample comprised peripheral blood mononuclear cells (PBMCs), obtained before the fourth cycle of nivolumab. The chain couples TRBV14 to TRBJ2-7; D is unresolved. This receptor was obtained from a human donor with classical Hodgkin lymphoma. CDR3 DNA: TGTGCCAGCAGCCAACTCACTTCCGGCTACGAGCAGTACTTC. Protein: CASSQLTSGYEQYF.